This passage covers 27 T cell receptor beta chains from one sample sequenced in a study of OX40 agonist ivuxolimab in advanced cancers. Sequenced by immunoSEQ multiplex PCR; TCRdb stores in-frame clones only, minus some. This table holds some 41,000 clones, around 87% found once. The sequencing here drew on CD4+ or CD8+ T cells sorted from blood, taken in a trial of the OX40 agonist ivuxolimab. The origin of the receptors is an adult with an advanced solid tumor such as melanoma, head and neck, liver or kidney cancer.

The chain joins TRBV27 to TRBJ1-1; D is perhaps TRBD1 (6 bases). Looked up from germline, CDR1 is MNHEY and CDR2 is SMNVEV (reference sequence). The CDR3 sequence is 12 residues long. The V gene lost 5 bases and the J gene lost 9 bases, with 13 bases spanning the gap. The DNA for the CDR3 is TGTGCCAGCAGTCTCACAGGGACAAAAGCTTTCTTT. It encodes CASSLTGTKAFF.

V gene TRBV11-3 combines with J gene TRBJ2-1, with TRBD1 matching 11 bases. V shed 2 bases and J 8 bases; nucleotides not matched to a gene: 8. CDR1 is SGHNT, CDR2 YENEEA, per germline. This CDR3 contains 16 residues. CDR3 nucleotide sequence: TGTGCCAGCAGCTTACAGGGGACAGGGGGTCGACATGAGCAGTTCTTC. Its protein is CASSLQGTGGRHEQFF. The full variable domain, its missing parts supplied by reference TRBV11-3 and TRBJ2-1, is EAGVVQSPRYKIIEKKQPVAFWCNPISGHNTLYWYLQNLGQGPELLIRYENEEAVDDSQLPKDRFSAERLKGVDSTLKIQPAELGDSAVYLCASSLQGTGGRHEQFFGPGTRLTVL.

V gene TRBV4-1 combines with J gene TRBJ1-5; 9 nucleotides align to TRBD1. CDR1 is MGHRA and CDR2 is YSYEKL in the germline V gene. Losses at the gene ends were 0 bases for V and 5 bases for J; bases not matched to a gene: 5. The CDR3 runs 16 residues. The CDR3 is CASSQETGQGYQPQHF. The CDR3 DNA reads as TGCGCCAGCAGCCAAGAGACGGGACAGGGCTATCAGCCCCAGCATTTT.

CDR3 nucleotide sequence: TGTGCCAGCAGCCGGGACAGGGTAGCCGAGCAGTACTTC. It yields the protein CASSRDRVAEQYF. The V gene is TRBV11-3, the J gene TRBJ2-7, with TRBD1 matching 9 bases. This CDR3 spans 13 amino acids. V trimming: 5 bases; J trimming: 6 bases; junction bases outside the gene matches: 5. Per the germline V gene, CDR1 is SGHNT and CDR2 is YENEEA.

This chain connects TRBV25-1 to TRBJ2-5, with unresolved D. Germline assignment: CDR1 MGHDK and CDR2 SYGVNS. This CDR3 spans 16 amino acids. Trimming shortened V by 1 base and J by 5 bases, and 17 bases separated the two germline ends. The CDR3, as DNA: TGTGCCAGCAGTGAATCAGGTTTCAGGCCCCTGGAGACCCAGTACTTC. Protein product: CASSESGFRPLETQYF.

This sequence joins TRBV7-3 and TRBJ2-7; 9 bases are shared with TRBD1. Germline loops: CDR1 SGHTA, CDR2 FQGTGA. With V trimmed by 5 bases and J by 2 bases, 4 bases remained unmatched. This CDR3 has 14 residues. Here the CDR3 reads CASSQGQGPYEQYF. The CDR3 DNA reads TGTGCCAGCAGCCAGGGACAGGGACCCTACGAGCAGTACTTC. Variable domain in full (rest from reference TRBV7-3 and TRBJ2-7): GAGVSQTPSNKVTEKGKYVELRCDPISGHTALYWYRQSLGQGPEFLIYFQGTGAADDSGLPNDRFFAVRPEGSVSTLKIQRTERGDSAVYLCASSQGQGPYEQYFGPGTRLTVT.

CDR3 region: CASSQGVAGETQYF. The CDR3 DNA reads TGTGCCAGCAGCCAAGGTGTGGCGGGGGAGACCCAGTACTTC. The chain uses TRBV4-2 and TRBJ2-5; D perhaps matches TRBD2 (6 bases). V lost 1 base and J lost 5, with 11 bases in between. The CDR3 contains 14 residues. Germline CDR1 reads LGHNA; CDR2 reads YNFKEQ.

Note on this clone: Within the sample, other DNA sequences also encode this same CDR3. The J gene is TRBJ2-7, the V gene TRBV11-2; D ambiguous. Germline lookup yields CDR1 SGHAT and CDR2 FQNNGV. The V end was cut by 2 bases, the J end by 1 base, with 9 bases between. The CDR3 has 14 amino acids. The CDR3 bases are TGTGCCAGCAGCTTATCGGTCGGTTCCTACGAGCAGTACTTC. Protein: CASSLSVGSYEQYF.

With respect to this clone: At one end the junction does not follow the germline gene, possibly because of a read error. The chain uses TRBV2 and TRBJ1-1; D gene uncertain. This CDR3 region has 13 residues. The germline V gene encodes CDR1 SNHLY and CDR2 FYNNEI. DNA for the CDR3: TGTGCCAGCAGTGTAGGGTTGAACGCTGAAGCTTTCTTT. It specifies CASSVGLNAEAFF.

The J gene is TRBJ2-5, the V gene TRBV4-1, with 7 bases fitting TRBD1. V gave up 1 base and J gave up 6 bases; unmatched junction bases: 14. Germline-derived CDR1 and CDR2 are MGHRA and YSYEKL. The CDR3 has 17 amino acids. The CDR3 sequence is CASSQAHPTTGQKTQYF. The CDR3 DNA follows: TGCGCCAGCAGCCAAGCCCACCCAACGACAGGGCAAAAGACCCAGTACTTC.

This rearrangement joins TRBV6-5 to TRBJ2-5; D is unresolved. The ends were cut back, 4 bases at V and 5 bases at J, with 5 bases in the middle. The germline gives CDR1 MNHEY, CDR2 SVGAGI. CDR3 length equals 11 residues. The CDR3 nucleotides read TGTGCCAGCAGTTCTACGGAGACCCAGTACTTC. Its protein is CASSSTETQYF.

This clone occurred once. The chain carries TRBV6-6 and TRBJ1-1; D unclear. The germline V gene encodes CDR1 MNHNY and CDR2 SVGAGI (reference sequence). CDR3 length: 15 residues. V was shortened by 2 bases and J by 4 bases, with 14 bases between the two germline ends. DNA for the CDR3: TGTGCCAGCAGTTACCACACGGTTAGGGCCACTGAAGCTTTCTTT. This translates into CASSYHTVRATEAFF.

The chain is built from TRBV4-3 and TRBJ2-7; D remains ambiguous. Trimming stripped 0 bases from V and 5 bases from J, with 11 bases between. This CDR3 is 14 amino acids long. The germline V gene encodes CDR1 LGHNA and CDR2 YSLEER. CDR3 sequence reads: CASSQEGNRNEQYF. The CDR3 bases are TGCGCCAGCAGCCAAGAAGGGAATCGTAACGAGCAGTACTTC.

The CDR3 loop reads CASSGLQGIRGYTF. CDR3 sequence (DNA): TGTGCCAGCAGCGGCCTCCAGGGGATTCGCGGCTACACCTTC. The J gene is TRBJ1-2, the V gene TRBV7-2; maybe TRBD1 (6 bases). This CDR3 has 14 residues. The V end was cut by 5 bases, the J end by 8 bases, with 18 bases between. Per the germline V gene, CDR1 is SGHTA and CDR2 is FQGNSA. The whole variable domain, remainder taken from reference TRBV7-2 and TRBJ1-2, is GAGVSQSPSNKVTEKGKDVELRCDPISGHTALYWYRQSLGQGLEFLIYFQGNSAPDKSGLPSDRFSAERTGGSVSTLTIQRTQQEDSAVYLCASSGLQGIRGYTFGSGTRLTVV.

The V and J genes are TRBV20-1 and TRBJ1-1; D not resolved. V shed 4 bases and J shed 7 bases, with 10 bases lying between them. The CDR3 runs to 11 residues. Per the germline V gene, CDR1 is DFQATT and CDR2 is SNEGSKA (reference sequence). DNA of the CDR3: TGCAGTGCTACGCAACGCCTTGAAGCTTTCTTT. The encoded protein is CSATQRLEAFF.

The chain recombines TRBV6-1 with TRBJ2-3; D might be TRBD1 (6 bases). V was pared by 5 bases and J by 4 bases, with 13 bases between. The CDR3 spans 14 residues. Germline loops: CDR1 MNHNS, CDR2 SASEGT. The CDR3 spells CASSLKQGPDTQYF. CDR3 bases: TGTGCCAGCAGTTTAAAACAGGGACCAGATACGCAGTATTTT.

The chain couples TRBV28 to TRBJ2-1; the D gene is possibly TRBD2 (6 bases). The CDR3 loop spans 13 amino acids. Trimming shortened V by 6 bases and J by 2 bases, and 8 bases separated the two germline ends. Per the germline V gene, CDR1 is MDHEN and CDR2 is SYDVKM. DNA for the CDR3: TGTGCCAGCAGCGGCGGGGCCTACAATGAGCAGTTCTTC. Translated, it gives CASSGGAYNEQFF.

The genes are TRBV28 and TRBJ2-7, with 8 bases matching TRBD2. The germline CDR1 and CDR2 sequences are MDHEN and SYDVKM. The CDR3 sequence is 15 residues long. The ends lost 7 bases at V and 1 base at J; junction bases unmatched: 9. The CDR3 is CASIPSGSGSYEQYF. The CDR3, as DNA: TGTGCCAGCATACCGAGCGGGAGTGGATCCTACGAGCAGTACTTC.

The chain has TRBV6-6 and TRBJ1-5; D gene uncertain. The CDR3 length is 14 residues. Germline CDR1 and CDR2: MNHNY and SVGAGI (reference sequence). V was pared by 10 bases and J by 0 bases, with 13 bases between. The CDR3 sequence is CATRNRNSNQPQHF. The CDR3, as DNA: TGTGCCACCCGTAACAGAAATAGCAATCAGCCCCAGCATTTT.

The chain couples TRBV6-1 to TRBJ1-2; D gene unclear. The V and J ends lost 2 bases and 4 bases respectively, with 14 bases between them. The CDR3 runs 15 residues. The germline CDR1 and CDR2 sequences are MNHNS and SASEGT. Written as DNA, the CDR3 is TGTGCCAGCAGTGAAATCGGGGATCCCGGCTATGGCTACACCTTC. Amino acids: CASSEIGDPGYGYTF.

The chain uses TRBV6-5 and TRBJ2-5; D not certain. V lost 3 bases to trimming and J lost 4 bases, with 18 bases between them. From germline, CDR1 is MNHEY and CDR2 SVGAGI. The CDR3 contains 16 residues. CDR3 sequence reads: CASSYNKRDPRETQYF. For the CDR3, the DNA is TGTGCCAGCAGTTATAATAAGCGTGACCCCCGAGAGACCCAGTACTTC.

The V and J genes are TRBV5-6 and TRBJ2-7, with 7 bases lining up with TRBD1. Germline CDR1 and CDR2: SGHDT and YYEEEE. The J segment lost 2 bases and the V segment lost 0 bases, leaving 2 bases of the junction unmatched. CDR3 size: 14 residues. The CDR3 spells CASSLGQGPYEQYF. The CDR3 region has the DNA TGTGCCAGCAGCTTGGGACAGGGCCCCTACGAGCAGTACTTC.

V gene TRBV14 combines with J gene TRBJ2-6; D is ambiguous. The CDR3 is 15 residues long. Trimming removed 4 bases from V and 3 bases from J, with 10 bases in between. In germline, CDR1 is SGHDN, CDR2 FVKESK. CDR3 sequence: CASSLAAFGANVLTF. The CDR3, as DNA: TGTGCCAGCAGCCTGGCTGCCTTTGGGGCCAACGTCCTGACTTTC.

V and J are TRBV5-4 and TRBJ2-3, with D perhaps TRBD1 or TRBD2 (6 bases each). The CDR3 sequence is 14 residues long. The V and J ends lost 2 bases and 2 bases respectively, with 9 bases between them. The germline V gene has CDR1 SGHNT and CDR2 YYREEE (reference sequence). CDR3 DNA sequence: TGTGCCAGCAGCTTCGGGGGACACACAGATACGCAGTATTTT. Translating gives CASSFGGHTDTQYF.

The rearrangement joins TRBV6-5 to TRBJ2-3, with 7 bases matching TRBD1. V lost 8 bases to trimming and J lost 3 bases; unmatched junction nucleotides: 5. Germline values: CDR1 MNHEY, CDR2 SVGAGI. The CDR3 length is 13 residues. The CDR3 DNA reads as TGTGCCAGCCAGGGGGACGCGACAGATACGCAGTATTTT. Encoded protein: CASQGDATDTQYF.

J is TRBJ2-5 and V is TRBV5-4; D possibly corresponds to TRBD2 (5 bases). Trimming stripped 3 bases from V and 5 bases from J, with 20 bases between. The CDR3 consists of 16 residues. Germline CDR1 is SGHNT and CDR2 is YYREEE (reference sequence). In nucleotides, the CDR3 is TGTGCCAGCAGCTCCCCGACTGAAACCAGGAGGGAGACCCAGTACTTC. Translating gives CASSSPTETRRETQYF.

In this sample, this clone turned up a few times. The conserved final phenylalanine or tryptophan is absent from the CDR3, which likely points to a read error. The limits of the CDR3 on the DNA are not certain, so only TCRdb's listed CDR3 is given. The rearrangement joins TRBV5-1 to TRBJ1-6; whether TRBD1, the table's D call, matches the DNA was not checked. Germline assignment: CDR1 SGHRS and CDR2 YFSETQ. Both ends counted, the CDR3 spans 12 residues. The CDR3 spells CASSYPNGAPYL.